A single sample gave rise to the 17 T cell receptor beta chains below, sequenced in a study of brain T cells in children with intractable seizures. Profiling relied on immunoSEQ multiplex PCR, and the TCRdb table lists in-frame clones only, not all of them. The sample consists of about 22,000 clones, 94% of them appearing once. Sequenced here: peripheral blood, sampled at surgery. The origin of the receptors is a boy aged 5-17 years with focal cortical dysplasia and intractable seizures.

The chain uses TRBV19 and TRBJ1-1; no definite D call. V lost 6 bases to trimming and J lost 4 bases, with 12 bases between them. Germline V gene lookup returns CDR1 LNHDA and CDR2 SQIVND (reference sequence). The CDR3 is 13 residues long. CDR3: CASSRRGITEAFF. The CDR3, as DNA: TGTGCCAGTAGCCGGAGAGGGATCACTGAAGCTTTCTTT. Supplemented by reference TRBV19 and TRBJ1-1, the full variable domain reads DGGITQSPKYLFRKEGQNVTLSCEQNLNHDAMYWYRQDPGQGLRLIYYSQIVNDFQKGDIAEGYSVSREKKESFPLTVTSAQKNPTAFYLCASSRRGITEAFFGQGTRLTVV.

The chain links TRBV6-5 to TRBJ1-1, with D perhaps matching TRBD1 (5 bases). V was clipped by 7 bases and J by 4 bases, with 16 bases between them. Germline-derived CDR1 and CDR2 are MNHEY and SVGAGI. The CDR3 consists of 14 residues. The CDR3 nucleotides read TGTGCCAGCACCAATCGACAGAGCGTCACTGAAGCTTTCTTT. It is translated as CASTNRQSVTEAFF.

V is TRBV9 and J is TRBJ2-1; 10 nucleotides match TRBD2. Germline trimming cut 6 bases from V and 4 bases from J; bases unmatched to any gene: 7. The CDR3 extends over 15 amino acids. CDR1 is SGDLS, CDR2 YYNGEE, per germline. The DNA for the CDR3 is TGTGCCAGCAACGAACTAGCGGGAAGATACAATGAGCAGTTCTTC. It encodes CASNELAGRYNEQFF.

The V and J genes are TRBV12-5 and TRBJ2-3; no clear D. Germline values: CDR1 LGHNT, CDR2 FRNRAP. The CDR3 sequence is 14 residues long. The CDR3 coding sequence is TGTGTGGGCCTACAGCTTTCTGGCACAGATACGCAGTATTTT. This translates into CVGLQLSGTDTQYF.

This clone has only a few counts. V usage is TRBV7-6 and J usage is TRBJ2-5; D is possibly TRBD1 (5 bases). Germline lookup yields CDR1 SGHVS and CDR2 FNYEAQ. V was shortened by 3 bases and J by 1 base, with 12 bases between the two germline ends. CDR3 length: 15 residues. In DNA, the CDR3 is TGTGCCAGCAGCTTTGCAGGGAAGGGCCAAGAGACCCAGTACTTC. Translating it yields CASSFAGKGQETQYF.

This clone occurred a few times. The J gene is TRBJ2-3, the V gene TRBV6-4, with a tentative D call TRBD1 (7 bases). Germline lookup yields CDR1 MRHNA and CDR2 SNTAGT. V was clipped by 2 bases and J by 4 bases, with 13 bases between them. The CDR3 is 15 amino acids. The CDR3 reads CASSDRQGGPDTQYF. The CDR3 region has the DNA TGTGCCAGCAGTGACCGACAGGGAGGCCCAGATACGCAGTATTTT.

The V and J genes are TRBV28 and TRBJ2-5; TRBD1 or TRBD2 may be the D gene (5 bases each). The CDR3 sequence is 15 residues long. From germline, CDR1 is MDHEN and CDR2 SYDVKM. Deletions cut 7 bases from V and 2 bases from J, with 17 bases between. CDR3 nucleotide sequence: TGTGCCAGCAACCCACACGGGACGGCACAAGAGACCCAGTACTTC. Its protein product is CASNPHGTAQETQYF. The full variable domain, completed using reference TRBV28 and TRBJ2-5, is DVKVTQSSRYLVKRTGEKVFLECVQDMDHENMFWYRQDPGLGLRLIYFSYDVKMKEKGDIPEGYSVSREKKERFSLILESASTNQTSMYLCASNPHGTAQETQYFGPGTRLLVL.

V is TRBV4-1 and J is TRBJ1-1; 9 bases line up with TRBD1. CDR1 MGHRA and CDR2 YSYEKL come from the germline V gene. The CDR3 length is 19 residues. V shed 3 bases, J shed 3 bases, and the junction held 17 bases outside the gene matches. CDR3 loop: CASSHERRQGGRRDTEAFF. The CDR3 DNA sequence: TGCGCCAGCAGCCACGAACGACGACAGGGGGGTAGACGGGACACTGAAGCTTTCTTT.

The rearrangement joins TRBV5-1 to TRBJ2-2; D gene uncertain. CDR1 is SGHRS, CDR2 YFSETQ, per germline. The CDR3 spans 16 residues. V lost 3 bases and J 5 bases, leaving 17 bases between the germline ends. The CDR3 reads CASSSPLGRLTGELFF. The CDR3 DNA follows: TGCGCCAGCAGCTCACCCTTAGGTCGCTTGACCGGGGAGCTGTTTTTT.

This chain connects TRBV6-6 to TRBJ1-1; D ambiguous. The length of the CDR3 is 14 residues. In germline, CDR1 is MNHNY, CDR2 SVGAGI (reference sequence). V was pared by 6 bases and J by 0 bases, with 11 bases between. In DNA form, the CDR3 reads TGTGCCAGCAGGCTTGACGGACTGAACACTGAAGCTTTCTTT. It yields the protein CASRLDGLNTEAFF.

This chain connects TRBV7-9 to TRBJ2-3; D may match TRBD1 or TRBD2 (6 bases each). Trimming took off 6 bases at V and 4 bases at J, with 8 bases between the two ends. Germline loops: CDR1 SEHNR, CDR2 FQNEAQ (reference sequence). The CDR3 totals 12 residues. The CDR3 DNA reads as TGTGCCAGCAGGGAGGGGGCAGATACGCAGTATTTT. Protein sequence: CASREGADTQYF.

V gene TRBV12-3 or TRBV12-4 combines with J gene TRBJ2-1; the match to TRBD2 covers 7 bases. Trimming cost V 2 bases and J 6 bases; bases outside gene matches: 1. The CDR3 sequence is 13 residues long. As DNA, the CDR3 is TGTGCCAGCAGTTTAAGGACTAGCAATGAGCAGTTCTTC. Its protein is CASSLRTSNEQFF.

The V gene is TRBV7-9, the J gene TRBJ1-1, with D uncertain. Trimming cost V 1 base and J 7 bases, with 10 bases left between them. The CDR3 spans 13 residues. Per germline, CDR1 SEHNR and CDR2 FQNEAQ (reference sequence). CDR3 coding DNA: TGTGCCAGCAGCTTAGGTCCCGGGTATGAAGCTTTCTTT. Translation gives CASSLGPGYEAFF.

The chain uses TRBV2 and TRBJ2-5; TRBD1 matches 7 bases. CDR3 length equals 13 residues. Germline assignment: CDR1 SNHLY and CDR2 FYNNEI. V trimming: 8 bases; J trimming: 7 bases; junction bases outside the gene matches: 10. CDR3 DNA sequence: TGTGCCAGCCGGGGACAGAGTCTGGGGACCCAGTACTTC. Translating gives CASRGQSLGTQYF.

The chain is built from TRBV12-3 or TRBV12-4 and TRBJ1-5, with 9 nucleotides matching TRBD1. After removal of 3 bases from V and 9 bases from J, the junction contained 3 bases not matched to a gene. The CDR3 extends over 13 amino acids. The CDR3 reads CASSLGTGRPQHF. The CDR3, as DNA: TGTGCCAGCAGTTTGGGGACAGGGAGGCCCCAGCATTTT.

This sequence joins TRBV3-1 (or the pseudogene TRBV3-2) and TRBJ2-1; maybe TRBD2 (6 bases). The CDR3 sequence is 14 residues long. The V end was cut by 0 bases, the J end by 8 bases, with 11 bases between. Germline values: CDR1 LGHDT, CDR2 YNNKEL (reference sequence). CDR3 coding DNA: TGTGCCAGCAGCCAAGACGGGGGTTGGGATGAGCAGTTCTTC. It codes for CASSQDGGWDEQFF.

The rearrangement links TRBV5-6 to TRBJ2-5, with TRBD2 matching over 7 bases. In germline, CDR1 is SGHDT, CDR2 YYEEEE. The trim removed 0 bases at V and 5 bases at J, leaving 10 bases unmatched. This CDR3 comprises 16 residues. CDR3 residues: CASSLAEASGKETQYF. In DNA, the CDR3 is TGTGCCAGCAGCTTGGCCGAGGCTAGCGGTAAGGAGACCCAGTACTTC.